This T cell receptor (beta chain) emerged from a study of T-cell reconstitution after alpha-beta-depleted transplantation in children. Preparation of the TCRbeta library involved a method that used unique molecular identifiers. TCRdb analysed the PCR reads with MiXCR anew, one entry per CDR3 protein. Of about 900,000 distinct CDR3 sequences listed, roughly 29% were seen once; the top ten hold roughly 27%. Points on this clonotype: Its antigen is unknown.

Points from the study as a whole: After one year, T-cell counts and TCRbeta diversity mostly came from new T cells.

The input for sequencing was PBMCs, mostly from graft donor cells, taken 360 days after TCRalphabeta/CD19-depleted stem cell transplant. This receptor was obtained from a boy in the first two years of life who had a stem cell transplant for SCID, so the T cells may come from the graft donor.

CDR3 protein: CASSTRTGTLEGDTIYF. In DNA, the CDR3 is TGTGCCAGCAGCACTCGAACCGGGACGCTCGAAGGGGACACCATATATTTT. The gene calls are TRBV11-2 and TRBJ1-3; D perhaps matches TRBD1 (5 bases). Trimming took 5 bases from V and 8 from J, leaving 25 bases between them. The length of the CDR3 is 17 residues. The germline V gene encodes CDR1 SGHAT and CDR2 FQNNGV.